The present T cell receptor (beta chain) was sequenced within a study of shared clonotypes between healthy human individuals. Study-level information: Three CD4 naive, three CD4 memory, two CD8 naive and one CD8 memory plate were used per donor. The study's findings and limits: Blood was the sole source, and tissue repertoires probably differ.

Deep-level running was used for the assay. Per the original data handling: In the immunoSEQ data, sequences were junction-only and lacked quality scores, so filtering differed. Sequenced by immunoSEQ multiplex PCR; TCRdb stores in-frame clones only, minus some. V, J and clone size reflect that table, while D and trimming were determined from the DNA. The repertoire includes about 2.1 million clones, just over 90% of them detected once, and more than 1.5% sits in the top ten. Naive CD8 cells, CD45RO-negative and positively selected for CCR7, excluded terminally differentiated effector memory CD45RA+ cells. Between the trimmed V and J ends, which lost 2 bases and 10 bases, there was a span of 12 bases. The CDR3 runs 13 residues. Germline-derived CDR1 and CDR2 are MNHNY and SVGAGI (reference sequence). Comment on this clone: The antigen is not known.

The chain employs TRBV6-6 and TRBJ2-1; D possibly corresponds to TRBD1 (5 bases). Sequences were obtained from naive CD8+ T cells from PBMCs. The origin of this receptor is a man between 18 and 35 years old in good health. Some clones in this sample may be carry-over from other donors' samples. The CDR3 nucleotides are TGTGCCAGCAGTTACGCAGGGATCGACGAGCAGTTCTTC. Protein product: CASSYAGIDEQFF.